Presented here are 6 T cell receptor beta chains from one specimen sequenced in a study of tumor-infiltrating lymphocytes in localized non-small cell lung cancer. Clones were read by immunoSEQ multiplex PCR, and TCRdb kept only the in-frame ones, dropping some. Counted here are about 15,000 clones, 75% to 85% occurring once; the ten biggest clones make up under 3%. The sequencing input was lung tumor tissue. These TCRs come from a human donor with non-small cell lung cancer.

This clone has more than one count but fewer than ten. This sequence joins TRBV5-6 and TRBJ2-1; either TRBD1 or TRBD2 may fit D (5 bases each). Germline V gene data show CDR1 as SGHDT and CDR2 as YYEEEE. The CDR3 covers 11 residues. The V end was cut by 1 base, the J end by 10 bases, with 6 bases between. The CDR3 is CASSLWGEQFF. In DNA form, the CDR3 reads TGTGCCAGCAGCTTGTGGGGGGAGCAGTTCTTC.

The table lists this clone with a few counts. This sequence joins TRBV30 and TRBJ1-1; D is undetermined. Germline assignment: CDR1 GTSNPN and CDR2 SVGIG (reference sequence). With 2 bases removed from V and 0 bases from J, the gap between germline ends came to 7 bases. The CDR3 totals 13 residues. The CDR3 spells CAWSTTMNTEAFF. CDR3 coding DNA: TGTGCCTGGAGTACCACGATGAACACTGAAGCTTTCTTT.

This clone was seen once. The rearrangement joins TRBV7-7 to TRBJ2-5; 7 bases fit TRBD1. This CDR3 is 12 amino acids long. The germline CDR1 and CDR2 sequences are SSHAT and FNYEAQ (reference sequence). After removal of 5 bases from V and 4 bases from J, the junction contained 1 base not matched to a gene. CDR3 sequence reads: CASSRDRETQYF. The DNA of the CDR3 is TGTGCCAGCAGCCGGGACAGAGAGACCCAGTACTTC. Full variable domain (rest looked up from reference TRBV7-7 and TRBJ2-5): GAGVSQSPRYKVTKRGQDVTLRCDPISSHATLYWYQQALGQGPEFLTYFNYEAQPDKSGLPSDRFSAERPEGSISTLTIQRTEQRDSAMYRCASSRDRETQYFGPGTRLLVL.

V usage is TRBV7-9 and J usage is TRBJ2-7; 14 nucleotides line up with TRBD2. The V gene's germline CDR1 is SEHNR and CDR2 FQNEAQ (reference sequence). After removal of 5 bases from V and 10 bases from J, the junction contained 10 bases not matched to a gene. This CDR3 is 15 amino acids long. CDR3 sequence reads: CASSQAGTSGSLQYF. The CDR3 region has the DNA TGTGCCAGCAGCCAAGCCGGGACTAGCGGGAGCCTCCAGTACTTC.

This clone occurred once. The chain carries TRBV7-2 and TRBJ1-1; D is unclear. CDR1 and CDR2 (germline): SGHTA, FQGNSA. Trimming took 5 bases from V and 1 from J, leaving 8 bases between them. The CDR3 contains 13 residues. The CDR3 sequence: CASSARRNTEAFF. The CDR3 nucleotides read TGTGCCAGCAGCGCCCGTAGGAACACTGAAGCTTTCTTT.

This clone was detected a few times. Different DNA sequences within this sample yield the same CDR3. The chain uses TRBV7-2 and TRBJ2-7; 10 nucleotides agree with TRBD2. Germline V gives CDR1 SGHTA, CDR2 FQGNSA. This CDR3 is built from 14 residues. V shed 6 bases and J 4 bases; nucleotides not matched to a gene: 6. The CDR3 sequence is CASSRAGGPYEQYF. The CDR3 DNA sequence: TGTGCCAGCAGTCGAGCGGGAGGGCCTTACGAGCAGTACTTC.